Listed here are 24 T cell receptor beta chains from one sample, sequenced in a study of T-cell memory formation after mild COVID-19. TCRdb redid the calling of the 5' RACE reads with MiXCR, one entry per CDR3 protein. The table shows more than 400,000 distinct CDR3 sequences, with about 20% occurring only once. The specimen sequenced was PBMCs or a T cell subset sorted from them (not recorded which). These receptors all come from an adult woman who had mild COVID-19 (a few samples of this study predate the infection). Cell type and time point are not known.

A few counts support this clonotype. CDR3 nucleotides: TGTGCCAGCAGCAAGCCCCGTGGACTTCTTGAGCAGTTCTTC. Its protein is CASSKPRGLLEQFF. The chain combines TRBV5-6 with TRBJ2-1, with D possibly matching TRBD2 (5 bases). The CDR3 loop spans 14 amino acids. Trimming removed 4 bases at V and 9 bases at J, with 17 bases between. The germline gives CDR1 SGHDT, CDR2 YYEEEE.

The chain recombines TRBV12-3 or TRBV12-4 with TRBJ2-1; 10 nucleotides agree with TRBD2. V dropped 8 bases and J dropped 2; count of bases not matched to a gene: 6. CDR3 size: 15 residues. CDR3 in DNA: TGTGCCAGCGGAGTAGCGGGGGGTCCCTACAATGAGCAGTTCTTC. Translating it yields CASGVAGGPYNEQFF.

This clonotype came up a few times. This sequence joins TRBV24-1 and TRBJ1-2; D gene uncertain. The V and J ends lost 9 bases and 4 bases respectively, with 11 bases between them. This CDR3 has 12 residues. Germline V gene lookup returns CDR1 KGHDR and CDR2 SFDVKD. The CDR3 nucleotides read TGTGCCACCCCTGGTTTCACCTATGGCTACACCTTC. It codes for CATPGFTYGYTF.

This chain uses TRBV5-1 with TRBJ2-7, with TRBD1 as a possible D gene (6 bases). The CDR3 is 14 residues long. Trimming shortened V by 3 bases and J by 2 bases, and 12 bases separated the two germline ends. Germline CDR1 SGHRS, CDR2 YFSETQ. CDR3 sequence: CASSSEGVTYEQYF. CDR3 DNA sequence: TGCGCCAGCAGCTCAGAGGGGGTTACCTACGAGCAGTACTTC.

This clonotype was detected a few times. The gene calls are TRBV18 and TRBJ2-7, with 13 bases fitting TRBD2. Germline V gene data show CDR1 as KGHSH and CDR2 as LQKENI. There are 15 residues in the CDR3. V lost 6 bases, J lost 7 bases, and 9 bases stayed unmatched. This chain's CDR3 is CASSVGTSGIGEQYF. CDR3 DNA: TGTGCCAGCTCGGTTGGGACTAGCGGGATAGGTGAGCAGTACTTC.

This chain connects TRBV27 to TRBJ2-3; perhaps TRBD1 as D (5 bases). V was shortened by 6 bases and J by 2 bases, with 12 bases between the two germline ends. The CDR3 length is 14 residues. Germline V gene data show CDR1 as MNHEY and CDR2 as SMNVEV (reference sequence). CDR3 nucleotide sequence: TGTGCCAGCAGACTTCTGACAGACACAGATACGCAGTATTTT. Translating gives CASRLLTDTDTQYF.

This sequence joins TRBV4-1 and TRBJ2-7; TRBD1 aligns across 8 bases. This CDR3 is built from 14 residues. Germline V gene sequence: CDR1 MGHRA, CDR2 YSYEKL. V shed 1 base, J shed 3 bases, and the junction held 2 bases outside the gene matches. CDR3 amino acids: CASSQGQGYYEQYF. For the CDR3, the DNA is TGCGCCAGCAGCCAAGGACAGGGGTACTACGAGCAGTACTTC.

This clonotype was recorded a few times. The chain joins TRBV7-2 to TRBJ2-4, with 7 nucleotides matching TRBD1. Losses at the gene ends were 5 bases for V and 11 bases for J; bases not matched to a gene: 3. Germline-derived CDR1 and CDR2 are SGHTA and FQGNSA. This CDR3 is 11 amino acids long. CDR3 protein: CASSPGTVQYF. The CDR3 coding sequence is TGTGCCAGCAGCCCCGGGACAGTTCAGTACTTC. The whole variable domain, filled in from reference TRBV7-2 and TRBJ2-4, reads GAGVSQSPSNKVTEKGKDVELRCDPISGHTALYWYRQSLGQGLEFLIYFQGNSAPDKSGLPSDRFSAERTGGSVSTLTIQRTQQEDSAVYLCASSPGTVQYFGAGTRLSVL.

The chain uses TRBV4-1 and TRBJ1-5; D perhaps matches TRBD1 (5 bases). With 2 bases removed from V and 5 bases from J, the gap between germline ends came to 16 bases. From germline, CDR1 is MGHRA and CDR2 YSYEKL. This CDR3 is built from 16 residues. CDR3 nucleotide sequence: TGCGCCAGCAGCCAATTCAAACAGGCCGACCATCAGCCCCAGCATTTT. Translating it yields CASSQFKQADHQPQHF.

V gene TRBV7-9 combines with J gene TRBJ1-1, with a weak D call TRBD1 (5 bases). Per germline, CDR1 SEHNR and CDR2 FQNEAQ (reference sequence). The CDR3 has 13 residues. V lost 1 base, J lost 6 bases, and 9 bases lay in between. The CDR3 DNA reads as TGTGCCAGCAGCTTAGGGAGAGGGGCTGAAGCTTTCTTT. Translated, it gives CASSLGRGAEAFF.

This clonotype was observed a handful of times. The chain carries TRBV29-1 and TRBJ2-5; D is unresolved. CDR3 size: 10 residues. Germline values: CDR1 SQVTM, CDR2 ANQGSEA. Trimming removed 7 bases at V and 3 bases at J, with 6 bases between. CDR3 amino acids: CSGGEETQYF. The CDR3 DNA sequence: TGCAGCGGTGGAGAAGAGACCCAGTACTTC.

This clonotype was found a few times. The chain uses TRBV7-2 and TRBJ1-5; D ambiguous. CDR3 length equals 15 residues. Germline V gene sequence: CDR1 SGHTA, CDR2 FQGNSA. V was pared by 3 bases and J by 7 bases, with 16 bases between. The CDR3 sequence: CASSFSSGVGQPQHF. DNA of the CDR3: TGTGCCAGCAGCTTTAGTAGTGGGGTTGGGCAGCCCCAGCATTTT.

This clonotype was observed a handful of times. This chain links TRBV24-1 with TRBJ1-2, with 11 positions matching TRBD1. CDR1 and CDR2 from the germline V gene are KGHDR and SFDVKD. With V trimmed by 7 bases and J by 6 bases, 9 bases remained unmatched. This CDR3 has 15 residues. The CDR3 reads CATSLGTGGVDGYTF. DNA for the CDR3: TGTGCCACCAGCCTTGGGACAGGGGGAGTGGATGGCTACACCTTC.

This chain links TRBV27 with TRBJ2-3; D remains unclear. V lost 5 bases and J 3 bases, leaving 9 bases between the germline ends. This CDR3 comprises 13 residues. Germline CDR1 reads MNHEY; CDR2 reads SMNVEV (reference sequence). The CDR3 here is CASSPGWTDTQYF. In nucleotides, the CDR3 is TGTGCCAGCAGTCCGGGCTGGACAGATACGCAGTATTTT.

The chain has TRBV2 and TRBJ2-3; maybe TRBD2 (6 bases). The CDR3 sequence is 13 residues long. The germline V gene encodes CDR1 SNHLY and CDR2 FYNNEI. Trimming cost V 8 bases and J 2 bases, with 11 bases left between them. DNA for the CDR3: TGTGCCAGCCGATGGGGGGACACAGATACGCAGTATTTT. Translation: CASRWGDTDTQYF.

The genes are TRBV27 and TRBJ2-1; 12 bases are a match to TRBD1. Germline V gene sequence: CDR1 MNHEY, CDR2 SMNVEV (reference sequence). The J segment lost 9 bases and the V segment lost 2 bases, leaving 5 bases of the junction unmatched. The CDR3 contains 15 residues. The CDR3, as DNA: TGTGCCAGCAGTTTAGGGACAGGGGGCTGGGGTGAGCAGTTCTTC. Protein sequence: CASSLGTGGWGEQFF.

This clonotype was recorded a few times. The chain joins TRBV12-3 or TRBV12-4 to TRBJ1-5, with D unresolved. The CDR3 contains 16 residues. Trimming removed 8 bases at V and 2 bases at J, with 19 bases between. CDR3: CASVKGVGLRNQPQHF. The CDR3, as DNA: TGTGCCAGCGTAAAAGGTGTAGGGCTGCGCAATCAGCCCCAGCATTTT.

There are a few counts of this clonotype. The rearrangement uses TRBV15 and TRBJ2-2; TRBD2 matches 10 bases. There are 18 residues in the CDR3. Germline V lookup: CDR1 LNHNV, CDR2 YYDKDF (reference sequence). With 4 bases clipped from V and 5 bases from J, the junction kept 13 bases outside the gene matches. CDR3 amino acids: CATSNVMVAGGSTGELFF. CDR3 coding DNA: TGTGCCACCAGCAATGTGATGGTAGCGGGAGGAAGTACCGGGGAGCTGTTTTTT.

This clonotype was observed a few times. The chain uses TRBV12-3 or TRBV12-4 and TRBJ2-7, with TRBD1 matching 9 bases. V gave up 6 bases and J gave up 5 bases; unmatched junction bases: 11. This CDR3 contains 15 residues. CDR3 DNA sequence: TGTGCCAGCAGCCCCCCCGGGACAGGGTACGACGAGCAGTACTTC. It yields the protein CASSPPGTGYDEQYF.

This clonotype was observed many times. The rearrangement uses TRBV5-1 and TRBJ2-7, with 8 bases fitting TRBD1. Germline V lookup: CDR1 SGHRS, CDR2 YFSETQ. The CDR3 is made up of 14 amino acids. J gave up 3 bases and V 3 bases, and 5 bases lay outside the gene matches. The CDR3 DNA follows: TGCGCCAGCAGCTCGGGACAGGTGGACTACGAGCAGTACTTC. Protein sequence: CASSSGQVDYEQYF.

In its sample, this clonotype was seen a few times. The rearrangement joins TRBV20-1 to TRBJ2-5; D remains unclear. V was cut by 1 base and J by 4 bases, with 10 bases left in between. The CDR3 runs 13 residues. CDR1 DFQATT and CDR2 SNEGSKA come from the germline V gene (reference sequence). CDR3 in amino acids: CSARVGKAETQYF. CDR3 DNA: TGCAGTGCTAGAGTTGGCAAAGCAGAGACCCAGTACTTC.

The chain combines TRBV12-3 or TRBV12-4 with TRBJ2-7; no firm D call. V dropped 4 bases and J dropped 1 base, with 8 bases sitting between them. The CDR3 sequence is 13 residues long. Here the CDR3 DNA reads TGTGCCAGCAGTTCAGCCACTTCCTACGAGCAGTACTTC. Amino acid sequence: CASSSATSYEQYF.

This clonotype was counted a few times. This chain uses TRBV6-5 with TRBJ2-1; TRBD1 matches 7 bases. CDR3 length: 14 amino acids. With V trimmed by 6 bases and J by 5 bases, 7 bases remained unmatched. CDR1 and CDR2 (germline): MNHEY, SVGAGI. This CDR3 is CASSQGTANNEQFF. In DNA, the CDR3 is TGTGCCAGCAGCCAAGGGACAGCCAACAATGAGCAGTTCTTC.

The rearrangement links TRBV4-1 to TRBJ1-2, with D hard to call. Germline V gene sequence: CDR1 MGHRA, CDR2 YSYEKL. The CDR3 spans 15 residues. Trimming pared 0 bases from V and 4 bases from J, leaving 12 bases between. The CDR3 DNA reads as TGCGCCAGCAGCCAAGATGGTCATGGTCCCTATGGCTACACCTTC. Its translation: CASSQDGHGPYGYTF.